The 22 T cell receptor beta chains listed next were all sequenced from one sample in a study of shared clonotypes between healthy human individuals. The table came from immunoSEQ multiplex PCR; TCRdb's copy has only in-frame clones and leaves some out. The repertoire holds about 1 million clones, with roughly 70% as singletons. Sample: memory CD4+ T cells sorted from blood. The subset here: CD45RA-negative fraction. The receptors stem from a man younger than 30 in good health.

Here the CDR3 reads CASSGSRQGTYNEQFF. The CDR3 DNA reads as TGTGCCAGCAGTGGCTCCCGACAGGGAACCTACAATGAGCAGTTCTTC. The chain joins TRBV6-1 to TRBJ2-1, with 7 positions matching TRBD1. J was trimmed by 2 bases and V by 4 bases; bases with no gene match: 8. Germline CDR1 and CDR2: MNHNS and SASEGT. The CDR3 sequence is 16 residues long.

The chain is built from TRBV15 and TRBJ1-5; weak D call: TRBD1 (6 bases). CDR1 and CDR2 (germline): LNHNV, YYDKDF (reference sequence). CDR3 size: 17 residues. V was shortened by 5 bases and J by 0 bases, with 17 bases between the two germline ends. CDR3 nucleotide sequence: TGTGCCACCAGCGAGGGGGGGGGAGTAAATAGCAATCAGCCCCAGCATTTT. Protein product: CATSEGGGVNSNQPQHF.

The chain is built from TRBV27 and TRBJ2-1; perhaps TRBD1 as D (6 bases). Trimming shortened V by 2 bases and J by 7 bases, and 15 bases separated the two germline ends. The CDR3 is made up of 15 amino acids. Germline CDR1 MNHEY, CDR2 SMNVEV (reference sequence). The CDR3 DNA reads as TGTGCCAGCAGTTTACGGGCAGGGGAAGGAAATGAGCAGTTCTTC. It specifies CASSLRAGEGNEQFF.

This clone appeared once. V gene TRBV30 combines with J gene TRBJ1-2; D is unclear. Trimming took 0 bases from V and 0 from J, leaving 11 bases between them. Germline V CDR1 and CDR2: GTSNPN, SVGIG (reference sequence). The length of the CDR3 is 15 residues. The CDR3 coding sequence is TGTGCCTGGAGTGTACGGGCAGCAGCTAACTATGGCTACACCTTC. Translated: CAWSVRAAANYGYTF.

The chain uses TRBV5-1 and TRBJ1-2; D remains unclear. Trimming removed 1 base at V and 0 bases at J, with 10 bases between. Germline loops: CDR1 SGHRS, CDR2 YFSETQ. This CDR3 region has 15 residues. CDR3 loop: CASSLFGVPNYGYTF. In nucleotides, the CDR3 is TGCGCCAGCAGCTTGTTCGGGGTCCCTAACTATGGCTACACCTTC.

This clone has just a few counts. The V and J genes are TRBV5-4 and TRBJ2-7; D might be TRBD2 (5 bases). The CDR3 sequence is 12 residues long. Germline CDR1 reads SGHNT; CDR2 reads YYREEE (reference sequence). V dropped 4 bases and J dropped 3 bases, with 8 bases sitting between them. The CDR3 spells CASSGGLYEQYF. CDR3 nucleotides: TGTGCCAGCAGCGGCGGGCTCTACGAGCAGTACTTC.

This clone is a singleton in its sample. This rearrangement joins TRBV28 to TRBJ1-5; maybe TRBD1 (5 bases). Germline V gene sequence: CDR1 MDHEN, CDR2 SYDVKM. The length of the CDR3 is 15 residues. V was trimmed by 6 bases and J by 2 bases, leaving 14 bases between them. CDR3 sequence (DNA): TGTGCCAGCAGCTCCAGACAGTCGGGCAATCAGCCCCAGCATTTT. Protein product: CASSSRQSGNQPQHF.

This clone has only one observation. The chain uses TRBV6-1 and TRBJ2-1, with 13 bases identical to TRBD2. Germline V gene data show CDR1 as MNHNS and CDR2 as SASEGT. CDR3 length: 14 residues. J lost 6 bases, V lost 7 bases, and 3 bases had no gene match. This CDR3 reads CASKLAGGRNEQFF. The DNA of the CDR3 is TGTGCCAGCAAACTAGCGGGGGGGCGCAATGAGCAGTTCTTC.

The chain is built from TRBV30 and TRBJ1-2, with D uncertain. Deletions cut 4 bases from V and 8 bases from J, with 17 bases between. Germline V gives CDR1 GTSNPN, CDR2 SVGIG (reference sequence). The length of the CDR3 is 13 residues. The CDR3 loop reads CAWTWSGGGGYTF. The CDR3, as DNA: TGTGCCTGGACGTGGTCGGGTGGAGGAGGCTACACCTTC.

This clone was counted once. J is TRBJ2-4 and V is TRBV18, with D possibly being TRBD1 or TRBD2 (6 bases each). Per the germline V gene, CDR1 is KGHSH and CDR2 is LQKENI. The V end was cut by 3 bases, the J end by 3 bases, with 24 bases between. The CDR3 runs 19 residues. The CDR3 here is CASSPPGGLDRIGKNIQYF. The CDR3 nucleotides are TGTGCCAGCTCACCTCCCGGGGGCTTGGACCGAATCGGCAAAAACATTCAGTACTTC.

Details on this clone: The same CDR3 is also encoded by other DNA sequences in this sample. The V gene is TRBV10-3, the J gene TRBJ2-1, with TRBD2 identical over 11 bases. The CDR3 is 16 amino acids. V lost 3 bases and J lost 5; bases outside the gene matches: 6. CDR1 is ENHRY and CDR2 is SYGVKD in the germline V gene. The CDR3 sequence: CAISESGLAGNNEQFF. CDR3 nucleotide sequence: TGTGCCATCAGTGAATCAGGACTAGCGGGTAACAATGAGCAGTTCTTC.

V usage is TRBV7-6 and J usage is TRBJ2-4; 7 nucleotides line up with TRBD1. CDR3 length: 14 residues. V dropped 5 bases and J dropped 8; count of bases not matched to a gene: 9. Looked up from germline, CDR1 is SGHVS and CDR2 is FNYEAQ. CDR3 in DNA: TGTGCCAGCAGCCCAAGACAGGGCGAATACATTCAGTACTTC. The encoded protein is CASSPRQGEYIQYF.

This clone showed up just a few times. CDR3 nucleotide sequence: TGTGCCAGCAAAACGGGACTAGCGATCCAAGAGACCCAGTACTTC. Translating it yields CASKTGLAIQETQYF. The rearrangement joins TRBV2 to TRBJ2-5; 10 bases match TRBD2. The germline V gene encodes CDR1 SNHLY and CDR2 FYNNEI. V lost 7 bases and J lost 1; bases outside the gene matches: 6. The CDR3 is made up of 15 amino acids.

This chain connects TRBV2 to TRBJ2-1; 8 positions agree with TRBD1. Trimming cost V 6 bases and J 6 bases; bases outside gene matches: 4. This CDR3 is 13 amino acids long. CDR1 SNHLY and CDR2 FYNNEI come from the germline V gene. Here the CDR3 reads CASSGQGTNEQFF. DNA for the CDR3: TGTGCCAGCAGCGGACAGGGAACCAATGAGCAGTTCTTC.

The CDR3 loop reads CASSPRLAGSNEQFF. The CDR3 bases are TGTGCCAGCAGCCCGCGACTAGCGGGCTCCAATGAGCAGTTCTTC. The chain carries TRBV11-2 and TRBJ2-1, with 10 positions matching TRBD2. V was pared by 5 bases and J by 6 bases, with 7 bases of the junction left unmatched. The CDR3 has 15 amino acids. CDR1 SGHAT and CDR2 FQNNGV come from the germline V gene.

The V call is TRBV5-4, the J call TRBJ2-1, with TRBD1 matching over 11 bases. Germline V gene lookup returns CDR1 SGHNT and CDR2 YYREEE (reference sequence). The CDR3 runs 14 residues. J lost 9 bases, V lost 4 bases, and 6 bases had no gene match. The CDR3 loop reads CASSHGQGAAEQFF. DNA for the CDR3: TGTGCCAGCAGCCACGGACAGGGGGCTGCTGAGCAGTTCTTC.

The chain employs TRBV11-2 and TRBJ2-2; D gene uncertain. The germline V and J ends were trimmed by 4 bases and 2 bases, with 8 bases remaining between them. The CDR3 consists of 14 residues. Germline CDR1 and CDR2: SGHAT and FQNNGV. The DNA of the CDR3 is TGTGCCAGCAGCTCGGCAGCTAACACCGGGGAGCTGTTTTTT. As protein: CASSSAANTGELFF. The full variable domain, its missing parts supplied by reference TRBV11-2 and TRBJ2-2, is EAGVAQSPRYKIIEKRQSVAFWCNPISGHATLYWYQQILGQGPKLLIQFQNNGVVDDSQLPKDRFSAERLKGVDSTLKIQPAKLEDSAVYLCASSSAANTGELFFGEGSRLTVL.

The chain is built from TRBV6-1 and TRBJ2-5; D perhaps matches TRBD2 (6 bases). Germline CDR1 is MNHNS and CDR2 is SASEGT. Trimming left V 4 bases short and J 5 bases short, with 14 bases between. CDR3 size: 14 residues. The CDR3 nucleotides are TGTGCCAGCAGTGGTTACAGGAGCGGGGAGACCCAGTACTTC. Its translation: CASSGYRSGETQYF.

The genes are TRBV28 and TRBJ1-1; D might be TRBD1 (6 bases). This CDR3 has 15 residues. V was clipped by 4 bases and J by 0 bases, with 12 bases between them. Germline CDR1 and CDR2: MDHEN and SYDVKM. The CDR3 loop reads CASSSLTGMNTEAFF. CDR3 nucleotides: TGTGCCAGCAGTTCCCTGACAGGAATGAACACTGAAGCTTTCTTT.

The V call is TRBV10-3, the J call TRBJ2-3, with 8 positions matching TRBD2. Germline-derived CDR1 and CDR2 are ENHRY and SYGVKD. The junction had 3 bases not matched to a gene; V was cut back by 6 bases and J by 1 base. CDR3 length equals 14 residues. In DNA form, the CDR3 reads TGTGCCATCAGCGGGGGGGCGGGCACAGATACGCAGTATTTT. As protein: CAISGGAGTDTQYF.

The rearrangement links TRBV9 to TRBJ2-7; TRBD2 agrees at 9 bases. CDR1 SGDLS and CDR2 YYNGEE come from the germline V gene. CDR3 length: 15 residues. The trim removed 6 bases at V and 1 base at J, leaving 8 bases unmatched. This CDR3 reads CASKGGGAPSYEQYF. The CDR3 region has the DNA TGTGCCAGCAAGGGCGGGGGGGCCCCATCCTACGAGCAGTACTTC.

The CDR3 region is CATRIGTEGSNQPQHF. CDR3 DNA sequence: TGTGCCACCAGAATTGGGACGGAGGGAAGCAATCAGCCCCAGCATTTT. The chain recombines TRBV28 with TRBJ1-5; D may be TRBD1 (5 bases). Deletions cut 10 bases from V and 1 base from J, with 20 bases between. Per germline, CDR1 MDHEN and CDR2 SYDVKM. The CDR3 has 16 residues.